This T cell receptor beta chain was profiled in a study of early T cells in non-severe SARS-CoV-2 infection (dated by TCRdb to the early 2020s). Regarding the study in general: TCR sequencing used bulk RNA from unsorted whole blood, so alpha and beta chains could not be paired.

Worth noting for this clonotype: The antigen it binds to is not known. No base-level quality is on record; no much larger clone is a single base apart.

Libraries were prepared through 5' RACE. Sequencing relied on a NextSeq 500. In the TCR library protocol, unique molecular identifiers were attached to individual cDNA molecules to correct for PCR bias and sequencing error. TCR alpha and beta chains were both sequenced, and the abundances of alpha and beta sequences in each sample were closely correlated with each other. The paper's data handling went like this. V gene, J gene and CDR3 annotation of TCR sequences was performed with Decombinator V4. TCRs were defined as expanded if a significant change between any two time points was detected under a Poisson model with p below 0.0001. TCR abundances were normalised to the total number of TCRs sequenced in each sample and reported as counts per million. TRAV1-2 paired with TRAJ12, TRAJ20 or TRAJ33 defined MAIT TCRs, while TRAV10 paired with TRAJ18 defined iNKT TCRs. A search of VDJdb, accessed on 1 November 2021, was run for TCRs annotated to CMV, EBV and SARS-CoV-2, with TCRs annotated for multiple antigens excluded. TCRdb's own reprocessing of the public reads used fastp at Q25 and MiXCR and kept productive beta chains. Duplicate CDR3 protein sequences are folded into a single record with the most common DNA and genes. The V and J calls reflect TCRdb's pipeline rather than the authors' work. This sample comprises roughly 47,000 distinct CDR3 sequences, less than 7.5% of them detected only once. Jointly, the top ten make up over 2.5% of the sample.

What the work shows at the level of the full study, not this receptor alone: VDJdb matching was skewed toward anti-spike CD8 responses and likely underestimated virus-specific expansions by missing private and CD4 specificities.

V sheds 0 bases and J sheds 4 bases, leaving 15 bases between their ends. From the germline V gene, CDR1 is KGHSH and CDR2 is LQKENI. The CDR3, cysteine through phenylalanine, is 16 amino acids long. The kept DNA is CDR3 alone, 48 bases in frame from the first base. This was a case-control study nested in a cohort of healthcare workers in London, UK, who had nasopharyngeal swab PCR tests and blood samples taken every week. Healthcare workers were enrolled in the week of the UK lockdown, from 23 to 31 March 2020, and were followed every week for up to roughly 16 weeks. The receptor was isolated from an adult who was a healthcare worker with PCR-confirmed SARS-CoV-2 infection or an uninfected control (not recorded which). This chain is built from TRBV18 and TRBJ1-1, with the D gene call left open. The sequencing here drew on whole blood, taken at baseline. The DNA is as follows: TGTGCCAGCTCACCACCGGGTGGCAGGAATCGCACTGAAGCTTTCTTT. It is translated as CASSPPGGRNRTEAFF.